The present T cell receptor (beta chain) was sequenced within a study of CD8+ T cells in alopecia areata. Treatment indicated: oral pan-JAK inhibitor, 5-10 mg twice daily. Germline CDR1 and CDR2: SGHDT and YYEEEE. With V trimmed by 4 bases and J by 7 bases, 2 bases remained unmatched. This CDR3 is 13 amino acids long. As the sequencing template, cDNA was produced by extracting RNA and reverse transcribing it. Clones were sequenced by immunoSEQ multiplex PCR, and TCRdb holds only the in-frame ones, with some missing. This table has approximately 210,000 clones, just over 65% appearing once. The sample here was CD4+ T cells sorted from blood, taken at week 44, from a patient treated with tofacitinib. This sequence joins TRBV5-6 and TRBJ1-6, with 7 nucleotides matching TRBD1. This TCR derives from a human donor with alopecia areata. CDR3 nucleotide sequence: TGTGCCAGCAGCCGCAGGGGGAATTCACCCCTCCACTTT. It encodes CASSRRGNSPLHF.